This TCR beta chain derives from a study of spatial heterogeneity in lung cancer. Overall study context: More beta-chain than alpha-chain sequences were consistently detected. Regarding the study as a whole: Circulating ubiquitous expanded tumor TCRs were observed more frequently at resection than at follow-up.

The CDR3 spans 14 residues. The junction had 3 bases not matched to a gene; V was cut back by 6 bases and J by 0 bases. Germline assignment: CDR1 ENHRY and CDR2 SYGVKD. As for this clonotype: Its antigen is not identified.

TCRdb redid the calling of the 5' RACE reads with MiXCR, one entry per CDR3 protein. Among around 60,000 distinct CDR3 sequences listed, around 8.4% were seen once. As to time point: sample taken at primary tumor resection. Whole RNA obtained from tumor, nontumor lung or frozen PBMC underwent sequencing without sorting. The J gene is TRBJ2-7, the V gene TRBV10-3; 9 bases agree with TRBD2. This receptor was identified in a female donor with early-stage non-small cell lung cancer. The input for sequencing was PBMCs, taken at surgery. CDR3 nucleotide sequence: TGTGCCATCAGGGCGGGGGGGACCTCCTACGAGCAGTACTTC. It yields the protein CAIRAGGTSYEQYF.